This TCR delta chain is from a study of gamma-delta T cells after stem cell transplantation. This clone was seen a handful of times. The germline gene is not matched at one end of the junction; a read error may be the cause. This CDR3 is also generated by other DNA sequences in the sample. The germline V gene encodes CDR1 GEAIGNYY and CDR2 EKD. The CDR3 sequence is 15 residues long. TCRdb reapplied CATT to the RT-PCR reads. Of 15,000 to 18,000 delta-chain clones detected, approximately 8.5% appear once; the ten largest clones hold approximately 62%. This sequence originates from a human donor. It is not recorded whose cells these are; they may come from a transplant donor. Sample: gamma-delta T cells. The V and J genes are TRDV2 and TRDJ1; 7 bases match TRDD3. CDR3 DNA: TGTGCTTGTGACACGAGGGGGGATTACGGCGATAAACTCATCTTT. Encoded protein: CACDTRGDYGDKLIF.